Listed here is a single TCR beta chain. CD8+ and CD4+ T cells circulating in blood were sequenced for TCR beta. TEMRA cells were enriched by FACS, and CD4+ and CD8+ T cells were negatively isolated. The data stem from a study of CD8 T cells in Susac syndrome. Trimming took off 0 bases at V and 2 bases at J, with 10 bases between the two ends. Germline V gives CDR1 SGHDN, CDR2 FVKESK. This CDR3 has 15 residues. Random hexamers served to reverse transcribe about 0.45 to 1 ug RNA. MiXCR, run by TCRdb on the immunoSEQ multiplex PCR reads, gives a single entry per CDR3 protein. Of roughly 120,000 distinct CDR3 sequences detected, roughly 93% appear once; the ten largest clones hold approximately 0.31%.

This sequence originates from a human donor with multiple sclerosis. The sample consisted of CD8+ T cells from PBMCs. V usage is TRBV14 and J usage is TRBJ2-5, with a weak D call TRBD1 (5 bases). The CDR3 is CASSQEDTLQETQYF. DNA for the CDR3: TGTGCCAGCAGCCAAGAGGACACTTTACAAGAGACCCAGTACTTC.